What follows are 9 T cell receptor beta chains derived from one specimen sequenced in a study of blood T cell repertoires in COVID-19. TCRdb keeps only in-frame clones here, not all; method: immunoSEQ multiplex PCR. Of some 330,000 clones listed, approximately 88% are singletons. Sequenced material: PBMCs or T cells enriched from blood (not recorded which). The receptors were sampled from a man aged 25 to 45 who had recovered from COVID-19.

This clone appeared a single time. One end of the junction varies from germline; a read error may be responsible. The chain combines TRBV5-1 with TRBJ2-5; D is perhaps TRBD2 (7 bases). Germline CDR1 SGHRS, CDR2 YFSETQ. This CDR3 spans 16 amino acids. CDR3: CASNLLAFGIGGDLNF. The CDR3 DNA reads as TGCGCCAGCAACCTACTAGCTTTCGGCATAGGGGGGGACCTGAACTTC.

V usage is TRBV25-1 and J usage is TRBJ1-2, with 7 bases matching TRBD1. Germline CDR1 reads MGHDK; CDR2 reads SYGVNS. After removal of 1 base from V and 6 bases from J, the junction contained 11 bases not matched to a gene. The CDR3 extends over 16 amino acids. CDR3 coding DNA: TGTGCCAGCAGTGAATGGGGACAGTCCGGTTTTAATGGCTACACCTTC. It encodes CASSEWGQSGFNGYTF.

This chain uses TRBV5-1 with TRBJ2-3; a weak D match, TRBD2 (6 bases). Per germline, CDR1 SGHRS and CDR2 YFSETQ. The CDR3 is made up of 15 amino acids. V lost 0 bases, J lost 7 bases, and 15 bases lay in between. The CDR3 nucleotides read TGCGCCAGCAGCTTGGGGCAGGGAGGAGTATATACGCAGTATTTT. Translated: CASSLGQGGVYTQYF.

Notes on this clone: At the DNA level, this CDR3 is encoded by other sequences in the same sample as well. This chain links TRBV28 with TRBJ2-7; weak D call: TRBD2 (7 bases). V was shortened by 3 bases and J by 1 base, with 10 bases between the two germline ends. CDR3 length: 14 residues. Germline loops: CDR1 MDHEN, CDR2 SYDVKM. The CDR3, as DNA: TGTGCCAGCAGTTTGGGGGGGGCATCCTACGAGCAGTACTTC. Protein sequence: CASSLGGASYEQYF.

There are a few counts of this clone. This chain uses TRBV7-3 with TRBJ2-3; maybe TRBD1 (5 bases). Between the trimmed V and J ends, which lost 7 bases and 6 bases, there was a span of 11 bases. CDR3 size: 12 residues. CDR1 and CDR2 from the germline V gene are SGHTA and FQGTGA. DNA for the CDR3: TGTGCCAGCAATAGGGGCCGGGATACGCAGTATTTT. It translates to CASNRGRDTQYF.

There are a few counts of this clone. The junction departs from germline at one end; a sequencing error may be responsible. The gene calls are TRBV2 and TRBJ2-5; unclear D gene. This CDR3 is 14 amino acids long. Germline-derived CDR1 and CDR2 are SNHLY and FYNNEI. In nucleotides, the CDR3 is TGTGCCAGCAGGGAAGACCGATACCAGGAGACCCAGTACTTC. This codes for CASREDRYQETQYF.

This rearrangement joins TRBV11-3 to TRBJ2-4, with D perhaps matching TRBD2 (5 bases). Per the germline V gene, CDR1 is SGHNT and CDR2 is YENEEA. The CDR3 covers 13 residues. The V and J ends lost 5 bases and 9 bases respectively, with 14 bases between them. The CDR3 sequence is CASSHQRDPIQYF. CDR3 coding DNA: TGTGCCAGCAGCCACCAACGGGATCCCATTCAGTACTTC.

V usage is TRBV5-1 and J usage is TRBJ2-2; 7 nucleotides match TRBD2. There are 15 residues in the CDR3. CDR1 is SGHRS, CDR2 YFSETQ, per germline. Trimming cost V 6 bases and J 1 base; bases outside gene matches: 6. The CDR3 DNA sequence: TGCGCCAGCACGTCGGCGGGGGTGAACACCGGGGAGCTGTTTTTT. Translated, it gives CASTSAGVNTGELFF.

This clone has a single count. This chain uses TRBV19 with TRBJ2-2; a possible D gene is TRBD2 (6 bases). The CDR3 length is 15 residues. CDR1 is LNHDA, CDR2 SQIVND, per germline (reference sequence). The V end lost 6 bases, the J end lost 0 bases, and 11 bases lay between the germline ends. The CDR3 region has the DNA TGTGCCAGTAGGGGACTGGGTTCGAACACCGGGGAGCTGTTTTTT. It is translated as CASRGLGSNTGELFF.